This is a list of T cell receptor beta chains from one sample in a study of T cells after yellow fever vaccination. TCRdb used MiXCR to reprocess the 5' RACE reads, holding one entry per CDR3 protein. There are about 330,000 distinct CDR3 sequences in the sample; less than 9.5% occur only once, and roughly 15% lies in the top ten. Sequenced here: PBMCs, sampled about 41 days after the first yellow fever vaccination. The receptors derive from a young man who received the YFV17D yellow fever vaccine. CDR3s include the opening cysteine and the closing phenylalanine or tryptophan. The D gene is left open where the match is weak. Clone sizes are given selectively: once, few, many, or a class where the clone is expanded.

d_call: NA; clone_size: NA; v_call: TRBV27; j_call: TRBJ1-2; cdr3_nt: TGTGCCAGCAGTTTATTCGCGTCAGCTAACTATGGCTACACCTTC; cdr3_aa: CASSLFASANYGYTF
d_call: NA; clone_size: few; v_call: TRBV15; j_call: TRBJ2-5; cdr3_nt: TGTGCCACCAGGCGGACGAGAGGAGAGACCCAGTACTTC; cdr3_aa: CATRRTRGETQYF
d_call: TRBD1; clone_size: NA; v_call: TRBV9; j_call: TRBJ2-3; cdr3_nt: TGTGCCAGCAGCAGGGGGCTAGGCACAGATACGCAGTATTTT; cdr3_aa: CASSRGLGTDTQYF
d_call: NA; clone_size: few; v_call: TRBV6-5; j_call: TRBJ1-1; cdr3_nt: TGTGCCAGCAGTTACCTCATCAGACACGCTGAAGCTTTCTTT; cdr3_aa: CASSYLIRHAEAFF
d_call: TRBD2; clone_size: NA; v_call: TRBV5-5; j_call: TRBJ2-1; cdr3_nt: TGTGCCAGCAGCTCCCCGGTTGGGGCGGGGGGGCACCTTGAGCAGTTCTTC; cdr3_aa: CASSSPVGAGGHLEQFF
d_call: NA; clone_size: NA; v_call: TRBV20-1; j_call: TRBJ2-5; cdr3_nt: TGCAGTGCTAGGGGTCCGGGACATAAAGAAGAGACCCAGTACTTC; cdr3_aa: CSARGPGHKEETQYF
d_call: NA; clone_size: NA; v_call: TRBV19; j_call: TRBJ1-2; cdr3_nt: TGTGCCACAAAAAACGGGGAGGGAATACGGAATGGCTACACCTTC; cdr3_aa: CATKNGEGIRNGYTF
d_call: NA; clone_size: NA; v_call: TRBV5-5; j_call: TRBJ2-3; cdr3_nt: TGTGCCAGCAGCTTAGGAGTGACCCCAGATACGCAGTATTTT; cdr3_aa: CASSLGVTPDTQYF
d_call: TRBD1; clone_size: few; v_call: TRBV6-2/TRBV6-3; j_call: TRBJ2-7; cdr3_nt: TGTGCCAGCAGTTACTCGATGGAAAATCTACGACAGGGGCTTGCCTACGAGCAGTACTTC; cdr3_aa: CASSYSMENLRQGLAYEQYF
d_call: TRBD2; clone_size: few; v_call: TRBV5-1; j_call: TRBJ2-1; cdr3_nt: TGCGCCAGCAGCTTCTCTAGCGGGGGGCCCAATGAGCAGTTCTTC; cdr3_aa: CASSFSSGGPNEQFF
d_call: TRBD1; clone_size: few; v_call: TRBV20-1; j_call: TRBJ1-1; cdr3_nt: TGCAGTGCTAGAGATGACGGGACAGGGCGGACTGAAGCTTTCTTT; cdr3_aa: CSARDDGTGRTEAFF
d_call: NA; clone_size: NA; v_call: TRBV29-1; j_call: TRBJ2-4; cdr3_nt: TGCAGCGCTTTCGGGATAGCCAAAAACATTCAGTACTTC; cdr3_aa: CSAFGIAKNIQYF
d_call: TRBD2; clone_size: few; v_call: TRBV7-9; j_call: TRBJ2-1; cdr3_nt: TGTGCCAGCAGCTTAGAATTTCGCGGGGGAGGCAATGAGCAGTTCTTC; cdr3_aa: CASSLEFRGGGNEQFF
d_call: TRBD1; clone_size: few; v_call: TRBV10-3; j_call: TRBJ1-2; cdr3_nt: TGTGCCATCCTCCAAGGACAGGACAACTATGGCTACACCTTC; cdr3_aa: CAILQGQDNYGYTF
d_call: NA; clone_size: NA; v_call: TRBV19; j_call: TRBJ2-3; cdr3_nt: TGTGCCAGTAGTATAGGCGCCCGCGGGCTGGATACGCAGTATTTT; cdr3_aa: CASSIGARGLDTQYF
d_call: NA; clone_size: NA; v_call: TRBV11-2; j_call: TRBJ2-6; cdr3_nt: TGTGCCAGCAGCTATCTCAGCTCTGGGGCCAACGTCCTGACTTTC; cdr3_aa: CASSYLSSGANVLTF
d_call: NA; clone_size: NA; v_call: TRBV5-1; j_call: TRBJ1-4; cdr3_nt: TGCGCCAGCAGCTCCGACACATTTAATGAAAAACTGTTTTTT; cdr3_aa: CASSSDTFNEKLFF
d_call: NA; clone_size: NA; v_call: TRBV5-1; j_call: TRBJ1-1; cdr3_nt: TGCGCCAGCAGCTGGGGAGGAGCGGACACTGAAGCTTTCTTT; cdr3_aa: CASSWGGADTEAFF
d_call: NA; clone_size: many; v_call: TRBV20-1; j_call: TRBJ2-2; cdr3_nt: TGCAGTGCTAGGCAGGGTAACACCGGGGAGCTGTTTTTT; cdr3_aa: CSARQGNTGELFF
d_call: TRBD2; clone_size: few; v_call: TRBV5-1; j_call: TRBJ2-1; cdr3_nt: TGCGCCAGCAGCTTGGCACTAGCGGGGGGCGACGACAATGAGCAGTTCTTC; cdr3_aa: CASSLALAGGDDNEQFF
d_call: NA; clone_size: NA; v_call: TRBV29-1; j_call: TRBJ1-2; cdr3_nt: TGCAGCGTTGATCGCACAGTCTATGGCTACACCTTC; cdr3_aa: CSVDRTVYGYTF
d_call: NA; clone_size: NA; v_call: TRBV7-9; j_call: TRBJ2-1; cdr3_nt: TGTGCCAGCAGCTTAGCGACGGGGTCCCAGCAGTTCTTC; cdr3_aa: CASSLATGSQQFF
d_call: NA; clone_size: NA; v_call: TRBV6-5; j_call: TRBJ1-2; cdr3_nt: TGTGCCAGCAGTTACGACAGAAACTATGGCTACACCTTC; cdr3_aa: CASSYDRNYGYTF
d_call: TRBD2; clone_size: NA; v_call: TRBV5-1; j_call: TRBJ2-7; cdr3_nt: TGCGCCAGCAGCTTGGGACTAGCGGGGCGCCAAGGCGAGCAGTACTTC; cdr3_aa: CASSLGLAGRQGEQYF
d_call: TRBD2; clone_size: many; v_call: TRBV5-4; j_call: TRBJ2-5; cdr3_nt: TGTGCCAGCAGCTGGGACGCGGGGGGGGGAGAGACCCAGTACTTC; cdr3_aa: CASSWDAGGGETQYF
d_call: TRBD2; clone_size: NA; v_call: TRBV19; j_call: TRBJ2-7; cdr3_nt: TGTGCCAGTAGTCGGAGTAGCGGGGGGTCTAAGCCCTACGAGCAGTACTTC; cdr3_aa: CASSRSSGGSKPYEQYF
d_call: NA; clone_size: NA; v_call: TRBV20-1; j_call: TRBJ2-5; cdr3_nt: TGCAGTGCTAGATTCGCGGTGCCCCAAGAGACCCAGTACTTC; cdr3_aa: CSARFAVPQETQYF
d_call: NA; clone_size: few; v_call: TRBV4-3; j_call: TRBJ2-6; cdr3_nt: TGCGCCAGCAGCCGAGCCTCGAGGGGCACATCCGGGGCCAACGTCCTGACTTTC; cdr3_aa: CASSRASRGTSGANVLTF
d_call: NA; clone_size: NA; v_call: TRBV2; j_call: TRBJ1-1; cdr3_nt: TGTGCCAGCAAGGAGGGGGAATTGACTGAAGCTTTCTTT; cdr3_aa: CASKEGELTEAFF
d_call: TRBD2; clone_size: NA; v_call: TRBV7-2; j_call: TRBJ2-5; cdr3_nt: TGTGCCAGCAGCTCTATACTAGCGGGGTTCCAAGAGACCCAGTACTTC; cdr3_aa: CASSSILAGFQETQYF
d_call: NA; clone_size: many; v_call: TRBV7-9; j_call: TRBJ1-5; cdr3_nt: TGTGCCAGCAGCCCGCAGGGAGGCCAGCCCCAGCATTTT; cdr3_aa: CASSPQGGQPQHF
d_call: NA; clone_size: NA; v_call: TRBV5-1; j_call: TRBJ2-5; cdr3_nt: TGCGCCAGCAGCTTGTTACCAGGCGGCGAGACCCAGTACTTC; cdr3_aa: CASSLLPGGETQYF
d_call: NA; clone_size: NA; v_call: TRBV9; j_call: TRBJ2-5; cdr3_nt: TGTGCCAGCAGCGACACCGACCAAGAGACCCAGTACTTC; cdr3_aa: CASSDTDQETQYF
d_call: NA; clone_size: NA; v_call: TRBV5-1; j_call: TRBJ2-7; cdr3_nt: TGCGCCAGCAGCTCTCTCGCGTACGAGCAGTACTTC; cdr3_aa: CASSSLAYEQYF
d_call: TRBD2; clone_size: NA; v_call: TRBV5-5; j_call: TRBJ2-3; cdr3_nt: TGTGCCAGCAGCTTTGACGGGAGGAGGAATACGCAGTATTTT; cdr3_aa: CASSFDGRRNTQYF
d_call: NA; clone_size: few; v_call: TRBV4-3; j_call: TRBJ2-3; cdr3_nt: TGCGCCAGCAGCTACCTCCAGCGATACACAGATACGCAGTATTTT; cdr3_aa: CASSYLQRYTDTQYF
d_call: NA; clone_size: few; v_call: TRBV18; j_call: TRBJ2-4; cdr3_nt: TGTGCCAGCTCACCACCGGGAAGGGGCGTAGCCAAAAACATTCAGTACTTC; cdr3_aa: CASSPPGRGVAKNIQYF
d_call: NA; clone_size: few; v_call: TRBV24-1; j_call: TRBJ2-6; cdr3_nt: TGTGCCACCAGTGATCCCGGGGTCTCTGGGGCCAACGTCCTGACTTTC; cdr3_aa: CATSDPGVSGANVLTF